A single sample is the source of the 27 T cell receptor beta chains below, sequenced in a study of blood T cell repertoires in COVID-19. The table came from immunoSEQ multiplex PCR; TCRdb's copy has only in-frame clones and leaves some out. The repertoire includes about 310,000 clones, over 80% of them detected once, and more than 8.5% sits in the top ten. The sequencing sample was made of PBMCs or T cells enriched from blood (not recorded which). The receptors were sampled from a woman younger than 30 who had recovered from COVID-19.

This chain connects TRBV27 to TRBJ2-7; TRBD1 might be the D (6 bases). CDR1 and CDR2 (germline): MNHEY, SMNVEV (reference sequence). The ends were cut back, 3 bases at V and 3 bases at J, with 12 bases in the middle. The CDR3 extends over 14 amino acids. Written as DNA, the CDR3 is TGTGCCAGCAGTTTTCAGGGACAAGACTACGAGCAGTACTTC. As protein: CASSFQGQDYEQYF.

This clone was picked up one time. The chain has TRBV28 and TRBJ2-5; the match to TRBD1 covers 7 bases. The CDR3 spans 14 residues. V was clipped by 9 bases and J by 4 bases; unmatched bases: 11. The germline gives CDR1 MDHEN, CDR2 SYDVKM. This CDR3 reads CASCHRGTGETQYF. CDR3 in DNA: TGTGCCAGTTGCCACAGGGGAACTGGAGAGACCCAGTACTTC.

Here the CDR3 DNA reads TGTGCCAGCAGTTTGACCAGCAGGGGCCTTAGTAATTCACCCCTCCACTTT. Its translation is CASSLTSRGLSNSPLHF. V usage is TRBV28 and J usage is TRBJ1-6; weak D call: TRBD1 (6 bases). The germline V gene has CDR1 MDHEN and CDR2 SYDVKM. V gave up 3 bases and J gave up 6 bases, with 18 bases separating them. The CDR3 loop spans 17 amino acids.

On this clone itself: Other DNA sequences in this specimen translate into the identical CDR3. The chain combines TRBV7-2 with TRBJ1-6; D is perhaps TRBD1 (6 bases). The V end was cut by 3 bases, the J end by 7 bases, with 7 bases between. Per germline, CDR1 SGHTA and CDR2 FQGNSA. This CDR3 contains 13 residues. The chain's CDR3 is CASSFRGNSPLHF. CDR3 in DNA: TGTGCCAGCAGCTTCAGGGGAAATTCACCCCTCCACTTT.

A single count supports this clone. The V gene is TRBV28, the J gene TRBJ1-2; 9 bases map to TRBD1. CDR3 length: 17 residues. V lost 6 bases to trimming and J lost 0 bases; unmatched junction nucleotides: 11. Germline V lookup: CDR1 MDHEN, CDR2 SYDVKM. CDR3 bases: TGTGCCAGCAGGAAAGGAAGGACAGGGGCAGCTAACTATGGCTACACCTTC. Protein sequence: CASRKGRTGAANYGYTF.

The V call is TRBV5-1, the J call TRBJ2-3; weak D call: TRBD2 (5 bases). Trimming removed 0 bases from V and 2 bases from J, with 10 bases in between. Germline-derived CDR1 and CDR2 are SGHRS and YFSETQ. The CDR3 consists of 15 residues. The CDR3, as DNA: TGCGCCAGCAGCTTGGCCCGGGATTTCACAGATACGCAGTATTTT. Translating it yields CASSLARDFTDTQYF.

The chain combines TRBV6-5 with TRBJ1-4; the D is unclear. The length of the CDR3 is 13 residues. Trimming stripped 4 bases from V and 7 bases from J, with 10 bases between. The germline gives CDR1 MNHEY, CDR2 SVGAGI. The CDR3 sequence is CASSWERGEKLFF. The DNA of the CDR3 is TGTGCCAGCAGTTGGGAGCGGGGTGAAAAACTGTTTTTT.

This clone was recorded once. The chain joins TRBV6-6 to TRBJ1-5; 7 positions match TRBD1. The CDR3 contains 14 residues. The germline gives CDR1 MNHNY, CDR2 SVGAGI (reference sequence). J lost 3 bases, V lost 7 bases, and 6 bases had no gene match. Here the CDR3 reads CASNPTGNNQPQHF. CDR3 coding DNA: TGTGCCAGCAACCCGACAGGGAACAATCAGCCCCAGCATTTT.

The gene calls are TRBV30 and TRBJ1-5; 9 nucleotides agree with TRBD1. V was pared by 2 bases and J by 5 bases, with 10 bases of the junction left unmatched. CDR3 length: 16 residues. Germline assignment: CDR1 GTSNPN and CDR2 SVGIG (reference sequence). CDR3 DNA sequence: TGTGCCTGGAGTCGCCCGGGGTGGACAGGGGATCAGCCCCAGCATTTT. The encoded protein is CAWSRPGWTGDQPQHF.

The V gene is TRBV24-1, the J gene TRBJ2-2; D is possibly TRBD2 (5 bases). Trimming left V 9 bases short and J 1 base short, with 14 bases between. CDR3 length: 15 amino acids. Germline CDR1 and CDR2: KGHDR and SFDVKD. The CDR3 bases are TGTGCCACCCGGAGGTACGCCCTGAACACCGGGGAGCTGTTTTTT. This gives the protein CATRRYALNTGELFF.

The V and J genes are TRBV5-6 and TRBJ2-3; TRBD1 might be the D (5 bases). Trimming removed 0 bases from V and 2 bases from J, with 13 bases in between. The CDR3 is 16 amino acids. Per the germline V gene, CDR1 is SGHDT and CDR2 is YYEEEE. CDR3 nucleotides: TGTGCCAGCAGCTTGGCGGGTTTTGGGGCCACAGATACGCAGTATTTT. Amino acids: CASSLAGFGATDTQYF.

The chain has TRBV9 and TRBJ2-5, with a tentative D call TRBD2 (7 bases). Trimming stripped 4 bases from V and 5 bases from J, with 15 bases between. CDR1 and CDR2 from the germline V gene are SGDLS and YYNGEE. CDR3 length equals 14 residues. The CDR3 loop reads CASSSGGAEETQYF. As DNA, the CDR3 is TGTGCCAGCAGCTCTGGGGGGGCTGAGGAGACCCAGTACTTC.

V gene TRBV18 combines with J gene TRBJ1-1; no reliable D call. This CDR3 is built from 14 residues. Germline values: CDR1 KGHSH, CDR2 LQKENI. The ends were cut back, 0 bases at V and 1 base at J, with 6 bases in the middle. In nucleotides, the CDR3 is TGTGCCAGCTCACCACCGGCGGGGAACACTGAAGCTTTCTTT. This encodes CASSPPAGNTEAFF.

The rearrangement uses TRBV16 and TRBJ1-1, with D perhaps TRBD1 (5 bases). There are 15 residues in the CDR3. Trimming removed 2 bases at V and 7 bases at J, with 17 bases between. Germline V gene lookup returns CDR1 KGHSY and CDR2 FQNENV. The CDR3 DNA reads TGTGCCAGCAGCCAACCAGGGCCGGCCGGTTTTGAAGCTTTCTTT. Amino acid sequence: CASSQPGPAGFEAFF.

This clone was seen once. DNA for the CDR3: TGTGCCGATGGGGGACAGGGCCGCTATGGCTACACCTTC. Its protein is CADGGQGRYGYTF. The rearrangement joins TRBV30 to TRBJ1-2; 9 nucleotides agree with TRBD1. The CDR3 consists of 13 residues. Trimming at V came to 8 bases and at J to 4 bases, leaving 8 bases not matched to a gene. Germline V lookup: CDR1 GTSNPN, CDR2 SVGIG (reference sequence).

The rearrangement links TRBV7-3 to TRBJ2-3; TRBD2 agrees at 7 bases. This CDR3 has 15 residues. With 5 bases clipped from V and 4 bases from J, the junction kept 9 bases outside the gene matches. Germline lookup yields CDR1 SGHTA and CDR2 FQGTGA. The CDR3 DNA reads as TGTGCCAGCAGCCCCGGACTAGTAGGTTCAGATACGCAGTATTTT. Amino acid sequence: CASSPGLVGSDTQYF.

Comments on this clone: Within the sample, other DNA sequences also encode this same CDR3. The V gene is TRBV3-1 (or the pseudogene TRBV3-2), the J gene TRBJ2-7; 11 bases are a match to TRBD1. V was pared by 3 bases and J by 3 bases, with 1 base of the junction left unmatched. Germline CDR1 reads LGHDT; CDR2 reads YNNKEL (reference sequence). This CDR3 is 14 amino acids long. This chain's CDR3 is CASSQGQGVYEQYF. Written as DNA, the CDR3 is TGTGCCAGCAGCCAGGGACAGGGGGTCTACGAGCAGTACTTC.

The V and J genes are TRBV5-8 and TRBJ1-2; perhaps TRBD1 as D (6 bases). Germline assignment: CDR1 SGHTS and CDR2 YDEGEE. The CDR3 has 14 amino acids. V dropped 5 bases and J dropped 8 bases, with 19 bases sitting between them. CDR3 amino acids: CASRPRGLTGGYTF. The CDR3 DNA reads as TGTGCCAGCAGGCCCAGGGGTTTGACCGGAGGCTACACCTTC.

V is TRBV18 and J is TRBJ1-1; D is undetermined. Germline loops: CDR1 KGHSH, CDR2 LQKENI. V lost 3 bases to trimming and J lost 3 bases, with 11 bases between them. The CDR3 is 14 residues long. This CDR3 is CASSPWAGHTEAFF. CDR3 coding DNA: TGTGCCAGCTCACCTTGGGCAGGTCACACTGAAGCTTTCTTT.

CDR3 nucleotide sequence: TGTGCCAGTACCCCGGGACTAGCGGGAGGCTACAATGAGCAGTTCTTC. Its translation is CASTPGLAGGYNEQFF. This chain uses TRBV19 with TRBJ2-1; TRBD2 matches 15 bases. This CDR3 spans 16 amino acids. After removal of 7 bases from V and 3 bases from J, the junction contained 4 bases not matched to a gene. Germline V gene lookup returns CDR1 LNHDA and CDR2 SQIVND (reference sequence).

This clone was seen once. This chain uses TRBV29-1 with TRBJ1-5; 7 positions agree with TRBD1. This CDR3 is 13 amino acids long. In germline, CDR1 is SQVTM, CDR2 ANQGSEA. The V segment lost 4 bases and the J segment 4 bases; nucleotides outside the gene matches: 4. CDR3 sequence: CSVGQGPNQPQHF. For the CDR3, the DNA is TGCAGCGTTGGACAGGGTCCAAATCAGCCCCAGCATTTT.

This chain uses TRBV18 with TRBJ1-2; 7 bases map to TRBD1. Germline lookup yields CDR1 KGHSH and CDR2 LQKENI. This CDR3 has 15 residues. The V gene end was trimmed by 6 bases and the J gene end by 4 bases; junction bases not matched to a gene: 11. DNA of the CDR3: TGTGCCAGCTCGACGACAGGGCGCTCTAGCTATGGCTACACCTTC. This encodes CASSTTGRSSYGYTF.

V gene TRBV11-2 combines with J gene TRBJ1-2; 8 nucleotides agree with TRBD1. Unmatched junction bases numbered 10, after V lost 4 bases and J lost 0 bases. The CDR3 totals 17 residues. The germline CDR1 and CDR2 sequences are SGHAT and FQNNGV. CDR3 sequence (DNA): TGTGCCAGCAGCTCGACGGGACAGGTCCCTTCTAACTATGGCTACACCTTC. Protein product: CASSSTGQVPSNYGYTF. Together with reference TRBV11-2 and TRBJ1-2, the CDR3 gives the full variable domain: EAGVAQSPRYKIIEKRQSVAFWCNPISGHATLYWYQQILGQGPKLLIQFQNNGVVDDSQLPKDRFSAERLKGVDSTLKIQPAKLEDSAVYLCASSSTGQVPSNYGYTFGSGTRLTVV.

This chain joins TRBV28 and TRBJ1-1; no firm D call. Trimming left V 2 bases short and J 0 bases short, with 4 bases between. Germline V gives CDR1 MDHEN, CDR2 SYDVKM. The CDR3 spans 13 residues. As DNA, the CDR3 is TGTGCCAGCAGTTTAAGCCTGAACACTGAAGCTTTCTTT. Translating gives CASSLSLNTEAFF. The full variable domain, its missing parts supplied by reference TRBV28 and TRBJ1-1, is DVKVTQSSRYLVKRTGEKVFLECVQDMDHENMFWYRQDPGLGLRLIYFSYDVKMKEKGDIPEGYSVSREKKERFSLILESASTNQTSMYLCASSLSLNTEAFFGQGTRLTVV.

V and J are TRBV6-4 and TRBJ2-2; D might be TRBD2 (6 bases). V was clipped by 3 bases and J by 7 bases, with 9 bases between them. This CDR3 is 13 amino acids long. CDR1 and CDR2 from the germline V gene are MRHNA and SNTAGT. DNA for the CDR3: TGTGCCAGCAGTGAGCGGGAAAACGGGGAGCTGTTTTTT. Translating it yields CASSERENGELFF.

This chain links TRBV4-2 with TRBJ1-1, with D perhaps matching TRBD1 (5 bases). Germline CDR1 and CDR2: LGHNA and YNFKEQ. The CDR3 runs to 14 residues. Trimming removed 3 bases at V and 6 bases at J, with 14 bases between. The CDR3 DNA is TGTGCCAGCAGCCATATGACAGCTTTGGCTGAAGCTTTCTTT. Residues: CASSHMTALAEAFF.

In nucleotides, the CDR3 is TGTGCCAGCAGTTTGGGGGTAGGGGGACCTACGACTAACTATGGCTACACCTTC. It codes for CASSLGVGGPTTNYGYTF. The V gene is TRBV27, the J gene TRBJ1-2, with D tentatively TRBD1 (6 bases). The CDR3 spans 18 residues. Trimming pared 3 bases from V and 0 bases from J, leaving 20 bases between. CDR1 MNHEY and CDR2 SMNVEV come from the germline V gene (reference sequence).